A selection of T cell receptor beta chains follows, all from one sample in a study of T cell changes during pregnancy in multiple sclerosis. The method was immunoSEQ multiplex PCR; TCRdb's version includes in-frame clones alone and lacks a portion of them. Of more than 90,000 clones listed, about 92% were seen once; the top ten hold more than 1.5%. This specimen consisted of peripheral blood, obtained in the first trimester of pregnancy. Receptor source: a female donor with multiple sclerosis, enrolled in a pregnancy study. Both conserved end residues are part of each CDR3. Fields, in order: V gene, J gene, D gene, clone size, CDR3 protein, CDR3 DNA. A D gene is named only where the DNA matches it firmly. Where a row states a size, it is once, few, many or the class of an expanded clone; other rows omit it.

>TRBV7-8|TRBJ2-7|TRBD2|.
CASSLATSGYEQYF
TGTGCCAGCAGCTTAGCGACTAGCGGGTACGAGCAGTACTTC
>TRBV27|TRBJ2-7|.|.
CASSLSRNYEQYF
TGTGCCAGCAGTTTATCGCGGAACTACGAGCAGTACTTC
>TRBV5-1|TRBJ1-2|.|.
CASSLGAGAGLDGYTF
TGCGCCAGCAGCTTGGGGGCAGGGGCCGGCTTAGATGGCTACACCTTC
>TRBV5-1|TRBJ2-2|.|.
CASGESGQGTGELFF
TGCGCCAGTGGGGAAAGTGGACAAGGAACCGGGGAGCTGTTTTTT
>TRBV6-1|TRBJ2-1|TRBD1|.
CASRKQGAISNEQFF
TGTGCCAGCAGAAAACAGGGGGCTATAAGCAATGAGCAGTTCTTC
>TRBV9|TRBJ1-1|TRBD1|.
CASSSGTGFYGTEAFF
TGTGCCAGCAGCTCCGGGACAGGGTTCTATGGAACTGAAGCTTTCTTT
>TRBV4-1|TRBJ2-3|.|.
CASSQGAVDFTDTQYF
TGCGCCAGCAGCCAAGGAGCAGTTGACTTCACAGATACGCAGTATTTT
>TRBV6-6|TRBJ2-7|.|.
CASSSHQGGPYEQYF
TGTGCCAGCAGTTCTCATCAGGGGGGACCCTACGAGCAGTACTTC
>TRBV19|TRBJ1-4|TRBD1|.
CASSTRQGGEKLFF
TGTGCCAGTAGTACCAGACAGGGTGGTGAAAAACTGTTTTTT
>TRBV4-1|TRBJ2-3|.|.
CASSLLASETDTQYF
TGCGCCAGCAGCCTACTAGCATCAGAAACAGATACGCAGTATTTT
>TRBV10-2|TRBJ2-3|TRBD2|.
CASWERERADTQYF
TGCGCCAGCTGGGAGCGGGAGCGCGCAGATACGCAGTATTTT
>TRBV9|TRBJ2-7|TRBD2|.
CASSVESGRAYEQYF
TGTGCCAGCAGCGTAGAAAGCGGGAGGGCTTACGAGCAGTACTTC
>TRBV5-4|TRBJ2-1|.|.
CASSLEGWNEQFF
TGTGCCAGCAGCTTGGAGGGGTGGAATGAGCAGTTCTTC
>TRBV7-2|TRBJ1-2|TRBD1|.
CASSQEPGGFNYGYTF
TGTGCCAGCAGCCAAGAACCAGGGGGTTTTAACTATGGCTACACCTTC
>TRBV2|TRBJ2-1|.|once
CASSPGTSANNEQFF
TGTGCCAGCAGCCCCGGGACTTCCGCTAACAATGAGCAGTTCTTC
>TRBV7-2|TRBJ1-2|TRBD1|.
CASSLGQGTYYGYTF
TGTGCCAGCAGCTTAGGACAGGGGACGTACTATGGCTACACCTTC
>TRBV13|TRBJ2-5|TRBD2|.
CASSPRLAGGRETQYF
TGTGCCAGCAGCCCCCGACTAGCGGGAGGGAGGGAGACCCAGTACTTC
>TRBV6-4|TRBJ2-1|TRBD2|.
CASSESSLAGVDEQFF
TGTGCCAGCAGTGAAAGCTCGCTAGCGGGAGTTGATGAGCAGTTCTTC
>TRBV9|TRBJ2-1|TRBD2|once
CASSPRLAGGPEQFF
TGTGCCAGCAGCCCAAGACTAGCGGGAGGTCCTGAGCAGTTCTTC
>TRBV6-1|TRBJ2-7|.|.
CASSEAAALGEQYF
TGTGCCAGCAGTGAAGCGGCAGCGTTGGGTGAGCAGTACTTC
>TRBV19|TRBJ2-7|TRBD1|.
CASSTPGQGLYEQYF
TGTGCCAGTAGTACCCCGGGACAGGGGCTTTACGAGCAGTACTTC
>TRBV29-1|TRBJ1-2|TRBD1|.
CSIRDREGYTF
TGCAGTATCCGGGACAGGGAGGGCTACACCTTC
>TRBV29-1|TRBJ2-1|.|.
CSVVDWGGVNEQFF
TGCAGCGTGGTCGACTGGGGAGGAGTCAATGAGCAGTTCTTC
>TRBV19|TRBJ1-5|TRBD1|.
CASTLDRSQPQHF
TGTGCCAGTACCCTGGACAGGAGTCAGCCCCAGCATTTT
>TRBV21-1|TRBJ2-3|.|once
CASSKGRLAGGLSTDTQYF
TGTGCCAGCAGCAAAGGAAGGCTAGCGGGAGGGCTTAGCACAGATACGCAGTATTTT
>TRBV6-1|TRBJ2-5|TRBD2|.
CASSGADLAGGETQYF
TGTGCCAGCAGTGGGGCCGATCTAGCGGGAGGAGAGACCCAGTACTTC
>TRBV15|TRBJ2-1|TRBD2|.
CATSGELAGGGNEQFF
TGTGCCACCAGCGGAGAACTAGCGGGAGGGGGCAATGAGCAGTTCTTC
>TRBV27|TRBJ2-3|TRBD2|.
CASSLWGGTSGSPSTDTQYF
TGTGCCAGCAGTTTATGGGGCGGGACTAGCGGGAGTCCTAGCACAGATACGCAGTATTTT
>TRBV30|TRBJ1-5|TRBD1|.
CAWAGGDNQPQHF
TGTGCCTGGGCAGGGGGTGACAATCAGCCCCAGCATTTT
>TRBV5-8|TRBJ2-7|TRBD1|.
CASSSWTGTYEQYF
TGTGCCAGCAGCTCATGGACAGGGACCTACGAGCAGTACTTC
>TRBV13|TRBJ2-7|TRBD1|.
CASSSGQGWGEQYF
TGTGCCAGCAGCTCGGGACAGGGCTGGGGGGAGCAGTACTTC
>TRBV11-2|TRBJ2-7|TRBD2|.
CASSSPSRSGTNSYEQYF
TGTGCCAGCAGTTCGCCCAGCCGATCCGGGACTAACTCCTACGAGCAGTACTTC
>TRBV11-2|TRBJ1-1|.|few
CASSLTGHPNTEAFF
TGTGCCAGCAGCTTGACGGGACACCCGAACACTGAAGCTTTCTTT
>TRBV5-1|TRBJ2-5|.|.
CASSTDLQETQYF
TGCGCCAGCAGCACCGACTTACAAGAGACCCAGTACTTC
>TRBV7-9|TRBJ2-7|.|.
CASSLVGVHEQYF
TGTGCCAGCAGCTTAGTCGGGGTCCACGAGCAGTACTTC
>TRBV7-9|TRBJ1-1|.|.
CASSPPLSIHVNTEAFF
TGTGCCAGCAGCCCTCCGTTAAGCATTCATGTGAACACTGAAGCTTTCTTT